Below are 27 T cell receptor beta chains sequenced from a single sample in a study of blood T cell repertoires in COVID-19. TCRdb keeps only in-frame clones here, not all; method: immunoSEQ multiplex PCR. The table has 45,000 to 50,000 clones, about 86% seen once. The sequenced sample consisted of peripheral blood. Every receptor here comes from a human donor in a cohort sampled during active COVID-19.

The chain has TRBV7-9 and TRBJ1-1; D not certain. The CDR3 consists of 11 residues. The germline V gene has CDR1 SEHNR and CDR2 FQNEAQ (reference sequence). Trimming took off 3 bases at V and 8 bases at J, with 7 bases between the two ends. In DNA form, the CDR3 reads TGTGCCAGCAGCTTCCCACAGGAAGCTTTCTTT. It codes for CASSFPQEAFF.

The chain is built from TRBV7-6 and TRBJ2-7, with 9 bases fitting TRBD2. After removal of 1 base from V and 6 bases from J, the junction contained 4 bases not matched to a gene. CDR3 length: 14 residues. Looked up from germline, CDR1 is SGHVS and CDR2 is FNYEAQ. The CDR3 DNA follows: TGTGCCAGCAGCTTAGAGCGGGGGGTCGGCGAGCAGTACTTC. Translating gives CASSLERGVGEQYF.

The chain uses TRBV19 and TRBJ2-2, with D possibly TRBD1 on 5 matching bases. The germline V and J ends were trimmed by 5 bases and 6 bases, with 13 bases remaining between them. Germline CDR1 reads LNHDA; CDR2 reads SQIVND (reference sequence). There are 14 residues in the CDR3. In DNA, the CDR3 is TGTGCCAGTAGTCCGACGCAGGGTCCCGGGGAGCTGTTTTTT. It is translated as CASSPTQGPGELFF.

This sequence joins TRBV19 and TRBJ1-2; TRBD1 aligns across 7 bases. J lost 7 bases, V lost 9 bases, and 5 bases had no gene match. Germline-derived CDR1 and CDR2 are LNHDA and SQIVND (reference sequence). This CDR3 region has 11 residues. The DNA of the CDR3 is TGTGCCAGAGACAGGGTACCTGGCTACACCTTC. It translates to CARDRVPGYTF. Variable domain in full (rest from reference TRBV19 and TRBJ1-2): DGGITQSPKYLFRKEGQNVTLSCEQNLNHDAMYWYRQDPGQGLRLIYYSQIVNDFQKGDIAEGYSVSREKKESFPLTVTSAQKNPTAFYLCARDRVPGYTFGSGTRLTVV.

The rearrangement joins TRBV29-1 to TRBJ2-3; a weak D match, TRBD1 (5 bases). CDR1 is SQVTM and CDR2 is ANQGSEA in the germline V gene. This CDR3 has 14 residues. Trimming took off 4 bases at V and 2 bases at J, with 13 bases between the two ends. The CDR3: CSVATAGNTDTQYF. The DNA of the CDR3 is TGCAGCGTTGCCACGGCAGGGAACACAGATACGCAGTATTTT.

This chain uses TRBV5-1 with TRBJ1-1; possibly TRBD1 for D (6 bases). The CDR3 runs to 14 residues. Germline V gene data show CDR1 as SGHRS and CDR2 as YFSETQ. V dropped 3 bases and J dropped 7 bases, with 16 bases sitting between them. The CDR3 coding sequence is TGCGCCAGCAGCTCCAACGGGATGGACAGTGAAGCTTTCTTT. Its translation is CASSSNGMDSEAFF.

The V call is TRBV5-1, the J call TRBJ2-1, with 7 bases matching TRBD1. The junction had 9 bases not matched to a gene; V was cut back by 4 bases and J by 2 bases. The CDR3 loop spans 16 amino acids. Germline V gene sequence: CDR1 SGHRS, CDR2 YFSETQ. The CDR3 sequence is CASSGRRDSTYNEQFF. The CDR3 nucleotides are TGCGCCAGCAGCGGTCGCCGGGACAGCACCTACAATGAGCAGTTCTTC. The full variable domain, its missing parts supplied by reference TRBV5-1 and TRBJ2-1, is KAGVTQTPRYLIKTRGQQVTLSCSPISGHRSVSWYQQTPGQGLQFLFEYFSETQRNKGNFPGRFSGRQFSNSRSEMNVSTLELGDSALYLCASSGRRDSTYNEQFFGPGTRLTVL.

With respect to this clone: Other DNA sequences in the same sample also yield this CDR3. The CDR3 DNA reads as TGCAGCGTTGGGACAGGGGGGGCTGGGGCCAACGTCCTGACTTTC. This translates into CSVGTGGAGANVLTF. This chain uses TRBV29-1 with TRBJ2-6; TRBD1 agrees at 10 bases. Germline CDR1 is SQVTM and CDR2 is ANQGSEA. V shed 4 bases, J shed 2 bases, and the junction held 2 bases outside the gene matches. The CDR3 covers 15 residues.

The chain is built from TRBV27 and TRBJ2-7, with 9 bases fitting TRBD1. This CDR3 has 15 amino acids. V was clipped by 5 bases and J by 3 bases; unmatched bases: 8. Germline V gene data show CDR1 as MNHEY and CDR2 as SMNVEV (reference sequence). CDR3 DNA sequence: TGTGCCAGCAGTCTAAGGGGACAGGGCGGCTACGAGCAGTACTTC. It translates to CASSLRGQGGYEQYF.

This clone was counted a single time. DNA of the CDR3: TGCGCCAGCAGCCCCCCAGGAAACACTGAAGCTTTCTTT. It encodes CASSPPGNTEAFF. The chain carries TRBV5-1 and TRBJ1-1, with D hard to call. CDR1 is SGHRS, CDR2 YFSETQ, per germline. The CDR3 has 13 amino acids. The germline V and J ends were trimmed by 4 bases and 2 bases, with 9 bases remaining between them.

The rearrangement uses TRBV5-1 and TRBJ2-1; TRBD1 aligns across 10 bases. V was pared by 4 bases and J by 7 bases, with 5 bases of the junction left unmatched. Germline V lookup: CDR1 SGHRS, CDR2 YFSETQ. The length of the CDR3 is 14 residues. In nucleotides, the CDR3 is TGCGCCAGCAGCACCGGGACAGGGGTAAATGAGCAGTTCTTC. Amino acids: CASSTGTGVNEQFF.

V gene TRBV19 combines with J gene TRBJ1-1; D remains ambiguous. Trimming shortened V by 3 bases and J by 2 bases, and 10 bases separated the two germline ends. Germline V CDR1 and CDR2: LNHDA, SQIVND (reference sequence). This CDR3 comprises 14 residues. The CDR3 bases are TGTGCCAGTAGTATGTCCCGGTATAACACTGAAGCTTTCTTT. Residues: CASSMSRYNTEAFF. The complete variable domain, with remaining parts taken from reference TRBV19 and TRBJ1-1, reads DGGITQSPKYLFRKEGQNVTLSCEQNLNHDAMYWYRQDPGQGLRLIYYSQIVNDFQKGDIAEGYSVSREKKESFPLTVTSAQKNPTAFYLCASSMSRYNTEAFFGQGTRLTVV.

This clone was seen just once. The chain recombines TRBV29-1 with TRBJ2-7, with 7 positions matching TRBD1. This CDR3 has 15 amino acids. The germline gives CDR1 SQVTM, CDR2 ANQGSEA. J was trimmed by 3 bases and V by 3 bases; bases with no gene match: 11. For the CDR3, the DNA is TGCAGCGTTGAGGGTAGACAGGGTGTGGTCTACGAGCAGTACTTC. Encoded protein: CSVEGRQGVVYEQYF.

CDR3 bases: TGTGCCAGCAGCCATGCCAGGGGCTACGAGCAGTACTTC. It translates to CASSHARGYEQYF. The chain recombines TRBV3-1 (or the pseudogene TRBV3-2) with TRBJ2-7, with a weak D call TRBD1 (6 bases). Germline loops: CDR1 LGHDT, CDR2 YNNKEL (reference sequence). V was clipped by 3 bases and J by 3 bases, with 9 bases between them. This CDR3 contains 13 residues.

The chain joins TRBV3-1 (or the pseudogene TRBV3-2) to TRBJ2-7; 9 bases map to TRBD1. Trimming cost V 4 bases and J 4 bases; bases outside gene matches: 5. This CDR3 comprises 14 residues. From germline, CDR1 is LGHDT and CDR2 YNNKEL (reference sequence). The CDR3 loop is CASSLGTGRYEQYF. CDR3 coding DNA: TGTGCCAGCAGCCTTGGGACAGGGAGATACGAGCAGTACTTC.

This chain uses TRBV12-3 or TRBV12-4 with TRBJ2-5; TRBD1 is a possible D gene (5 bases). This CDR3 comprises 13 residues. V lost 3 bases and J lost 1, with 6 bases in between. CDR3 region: CASSLTAQETQYF. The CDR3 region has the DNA TGTGCCAGCAGTTTGACAGCCCAAGAGACCCAGTACTTC.

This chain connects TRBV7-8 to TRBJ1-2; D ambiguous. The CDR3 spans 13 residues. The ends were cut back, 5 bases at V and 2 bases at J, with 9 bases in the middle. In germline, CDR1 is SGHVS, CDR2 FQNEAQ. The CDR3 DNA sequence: TGTGCCAGCAGCCGTCGACAAAACTATGGCTACACCTTC. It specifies CASSRRQNYGYTF.

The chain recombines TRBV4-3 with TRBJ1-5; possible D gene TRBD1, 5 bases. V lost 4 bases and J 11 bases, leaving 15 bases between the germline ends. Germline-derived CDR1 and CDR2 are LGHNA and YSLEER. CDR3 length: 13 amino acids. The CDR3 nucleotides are TGCGCCAGCAGCCGAGAGAATGGGGCAGCCCAGCATTTT. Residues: CASSRENGAAQHF.

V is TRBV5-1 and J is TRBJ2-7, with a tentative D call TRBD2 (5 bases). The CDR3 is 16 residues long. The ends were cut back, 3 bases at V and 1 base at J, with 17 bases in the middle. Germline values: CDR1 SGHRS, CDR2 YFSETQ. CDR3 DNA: TGCGCCAGCAGCTGGGGTCTGCTGACTACTTCCTACGAGCAGTACTTC. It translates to CASSWGLLTTSYEQYF.

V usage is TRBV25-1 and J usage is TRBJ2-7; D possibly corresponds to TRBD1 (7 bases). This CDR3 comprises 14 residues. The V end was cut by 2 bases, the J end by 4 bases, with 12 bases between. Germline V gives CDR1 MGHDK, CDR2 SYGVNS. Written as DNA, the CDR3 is TGTGCCAGCAGTGAACAGGGGGACTGGTACGAGCAGTACTTC. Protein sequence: CASSEQGDWYEQYF.

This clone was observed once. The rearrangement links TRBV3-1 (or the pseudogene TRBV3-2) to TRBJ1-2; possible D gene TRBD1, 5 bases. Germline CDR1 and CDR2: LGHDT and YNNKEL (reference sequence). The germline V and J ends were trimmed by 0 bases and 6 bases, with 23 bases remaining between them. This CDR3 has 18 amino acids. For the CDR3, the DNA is TGTGCCAGCAGCCAAGATCACCCACAGGCCGTCCCCTATAATGGCTACACCTTC. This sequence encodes CASSQDHPQAVPYNGYTF.

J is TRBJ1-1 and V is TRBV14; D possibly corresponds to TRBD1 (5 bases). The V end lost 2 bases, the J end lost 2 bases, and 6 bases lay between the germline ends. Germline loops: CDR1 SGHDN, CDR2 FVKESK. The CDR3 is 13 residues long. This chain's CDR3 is CASSQQGNTEAFF. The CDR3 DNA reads TGTGCCAGCAGCCAACAGGGTAACACTGAAGCTTTCTTT.

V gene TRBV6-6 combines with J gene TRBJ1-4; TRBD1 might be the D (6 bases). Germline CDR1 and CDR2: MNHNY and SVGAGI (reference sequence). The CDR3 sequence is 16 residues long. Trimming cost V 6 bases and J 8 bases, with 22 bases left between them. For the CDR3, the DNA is TGTGCCAGCAGAGCTGGAAACCAGGGGAAGGGCGAAAAACTGTTTTTT. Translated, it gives CASRAGNQGKGEKLFF.

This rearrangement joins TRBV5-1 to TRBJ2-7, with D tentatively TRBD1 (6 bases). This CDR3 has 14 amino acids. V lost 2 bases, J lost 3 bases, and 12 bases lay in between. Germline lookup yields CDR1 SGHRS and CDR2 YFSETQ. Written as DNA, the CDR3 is TGCGCCAGCAGCTTTACAGGGACGAACTACGAGCAGTACTTC. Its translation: CASSFTGTNYEQYF.

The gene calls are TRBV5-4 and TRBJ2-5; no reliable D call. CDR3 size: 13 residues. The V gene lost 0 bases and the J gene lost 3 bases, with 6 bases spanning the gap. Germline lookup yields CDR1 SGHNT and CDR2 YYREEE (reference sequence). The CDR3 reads CASSLAQEETQYF. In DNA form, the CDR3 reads TGTGCCAGCAGCTTGGCACAAGAAGAGACCCAGTACTTC.

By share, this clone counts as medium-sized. CDR3 DNA: TGTGCCAGCAGCCCACGGACAGGGCCTGATCCCATTTATGAGGGCTACACCTTC. It codes for CASSPRTGPDPIYEGYTF. This chain connects TRBV21-1 to TRBJ1-2; the D call TRBD1 from the table was never checked on the DNA. TRBV21-1 is listed as a pseudogene. The CDR3 is 18 residues long.

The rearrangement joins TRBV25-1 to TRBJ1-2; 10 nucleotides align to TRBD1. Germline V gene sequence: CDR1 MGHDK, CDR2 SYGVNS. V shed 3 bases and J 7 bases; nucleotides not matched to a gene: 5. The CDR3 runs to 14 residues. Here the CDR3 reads CASSDETGGFGYTF. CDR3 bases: TGTGCCAGCAGTGACGAGACAGGGGGCTTTGGCTACACCTTC.